Described below is a single T cell receptor beta chain sequence and its context. The antigen remains undetermined. This record comes from a study of beta chain features in type 1 diabetes. Study-wide findings and caveats: Because the template was cDNA, high-expressing cells might be over-represented. Resolution of whether HLA type affects TCRB rearrangement was not achieved here.

Germline CDR1 reads SGHRS; CDR2 reads YFSETQ. Trimming took 0 bases from V and 5 from J; bases not matched to a gene: 8. The CDR3 is made up of 15 amino acids. Without exception, sorted populations had purity beyond 95%. Expressed TCRB transcripts were sequenced after all isolated RNA was converted to cDNA. The repertoire was sequenced with immunoSEQ multiplex PCR; TCRdb's copy has only in-frame clones and lacks some. The sample contains about 210,000 clones, around 9.9% of which appear only once. The clonotype comes from a man between 18 and 35 years old in good health. The gene calls are TRBV5-1 and TRBJ2-7; 7 bases align to TRBD1. Specimen: central memory CD4+ T cells from blood. The CDR3 region has the DNA TGCGCCAGCAGCTTGGGACAGGGAGCGGTCGACGAGCAGTACTTC. It is translated as CASSLGQGAVDEQYF.